Listed here are 18 T cell receptor beta chains from one sample, sequenced in a study of blood T cell repertoires in COVID-19. Some clones are missing from TCRdb's copy, which holds only in-frame ones; the method was immunoSEQ multiplex PCR. The sample holds about 240,000 clones, about 93% seen once. The source material was peripheral blood. Receptor source: a man aged 25-40 years with COVID-19, enrolled during active disease.

This chain connects TRBV9 to TRBJ1-2, with 10 positions matching TRBD1. This CDR3 is 14 amino acids long. The germline gives CDR1 SGDLS, CDR2 YYNGEE. V shed 6 bases, J shed 6 bases, and the junction held 8 bases outside the gene matches. CDR3 loop: CASNSGTGDDGYTF. The DNA for the CDR3 is TGTGCCAGCAACTCAGGGACAGGGGACGATGGCTACACCTTC. The full variable domain, rest sourced from reference TRBV9 and TRBJ1-2, is DSGVTQTPKHLITATGQRVTLRCSPRSGDLSVYWYQQSLDQGLQFLIQYYNGEERAKGNILERFSAQQFPDLHSELNLSSLELGDSALYFCASNSGTGDDGYTFGSGTRLTVV.

V usage is TRBV19 and J usage is TRBJ1-1; D is possibly TRBD1 (6 bases). This CDR3 comprises 15 residues. With 3 bases removed from V and 4 bases from J, the gap between germline ends came to 15 bases. The germline gives CDR1 LNHDA, CDR2 SQIVND (reference sequence). The CDR3 coding sequence is TGTGCCAGTAGTATTCTCAGGGGAAGGGGCACTGAAGCTTTCTTT. As protein: CASSILRGRGTEAFF. The full variable domain, with the rest looked up from reference TRBV19 and TRBJ1-1, is DGGITQSPKYLFRKEGQNVTLSCEQNLNHDAMYWYRQDPGQGLRLIYYSQIVNDFQKGDIAEGYSVSREKKESFPLTVTSAQKNPTAFYLCASSILRGRGTEAFFGQGTRLTVV.

The CDR3 region has the DNA TGTGCCAGCTCACCCACAGGATCTGGGGCCAACGTCCTGACTTTC. It yields the protein CASSPTGSGANVLTF. J is TRBJ2-6 and V is TRBV18, with a weak D call TRBD1 (5 bases). V was cut by 3 bases and J by 1 base, with 7 bases left in between. Per the germline V gene, CDR1 is KGHSH and CDR2 is LQKENI. This CDR3 is 15 amino acids long. The full variable domain, in which reference TRBV18 and TRBJ2-6 provide the parts outside the CDR3, is NAGVMQNPRHLVRRRGQEARLRCSPMKGHSHVYWYRQLPEEGLKFMVYLQKENIIDESGMPKERFSAEFPKEGPSILRIQQVVRGDSAAYFCASSPTGSGANVLTFGAGSRLTVL.

The chain employs TRBV10-3 and TRBJ1-4; TRBD1 matches 9 bases. The CDR3 consists of 16 residues. V shed 10 bases and J 0 bases; nucleotides not matched to a gene: 9. Germline assignment: CDR1 ENHRY and CDR2 SYGVKD. The CDR3 sequence is CATRPGQGSTNEKLFF. Written as DNA, the CDR3 is TGTGCCACCAGGCCAGGACAGGGGTCAACTAATGAAAAACTGTTTTTT.

The J gene is TRBJ2-7, the V gene TRBV6-5; weak D call: TRBD2 (6 bases). The CDR3 length is 14 residues. Germline CDR1 MNHEY, CDR2 SVGAGI. V was trimmed by 6 bases and J by 2 bases, leaving 14 bases between them. CDR3 amino acids: CASRDGTDPYEQYF. The CDR3 nucleotides read TGTGCCAGCAGAGATGGGACTGACCCCTACGAGCAGTACTTC.

The chain is built from TRBV5-5 and TRBJ1-1; D is ambiguous. The V gene's germline CDR1 is SGHKS and CDR2 YYEKEE (reference sequence). With 2 bases removed from V and 1 base from J, the gap between germline ends came to 6 bases. This CDR3 region has 13 residues. DNA of the CDR3: TGTGCCAGCAGCTTAATAGAGAACACTGAAGCTTTCTTT. Its protein is CASSLIENTEAFF. Combining the CDR3 with reference TRBV5-5 and TRBJ1-1 gives the whole variable domain DAGVTQSPTHLIKTRGQQVTLRCSPISGHKSVSWYQQVLGQGPQFIFQYYEKEERGRGNFPDRFSARQFPNYSSELNVNALLLGDSALYLCASSLIENTEAFFGQGTRLTVV.

This clone was observed a handful of times. The CDR3, as DNA: TGTGCCAGCAGCTTACCCGGGGGGGCGGAGACCCAGTACTTC. It specifies CASSLPGGAETQYF. The chain is built from TRBV7-6 and TRBJ2-5; the match to TRBD2 covers 8 bases. V lost 2 bases, J lost 5 bases, and 4 bases stayed unmatched. The CDR3 has 14 residues. CDR1 SGHVS and CDR2 FNYEAQ come from the germline V gene.

This chain joins TRBV5-4 and TRBJ1-2, with unresolved D. The CDR3 is made up of 16 amino acids. Trimming left V 4 bases short and J 0 bases short, with 16 bases between. Germline CDR1 is SGHNT and CDR2 is YYREEE (reference sequence). This CDR3 reads CASSPPGPPTNYGYTF. CDR3 nucleotide sequence: TGTGCCAGCAGCCCCCCAGGCCCGCCAACTAACTATGGCTACACCTTC.

This clone was picked up a small number of times. The chain is built from TRBV19 and TRBJ1-5; 10 bases line up with TRBD1. Germline CDR1 reads LNHDA; CDR2 reads SQIVND (reference sequence). V lost 10 bases to trimming and J lost 4 bases; unmatched junction nucleotides: 7. CDR3 size: 14 residues. CDR3 in amino acids: CATQTGGGNQPQHF. The DNA of the CDR3 is TGTGCCACCCAGACAGGGGGCGGGAATCAGCCCCAGCATTTT. The full variable domain, its missing parts supplied by reference TRBV19 and TRBJ1-5, is DGGITQSPKYLFRKEGQNVTLSCEQNLNHDAMYWYRQDPGQGLRLIYYSQIVNDFQKGDIAEGYSVSREKKESFPLTVTSAQKNPTAFYLCATQTGGGNQPQHFGDGTRLSIL.

CDR3 residues: CASSPGGGIGAYEQYF. The CDR3 coding sequence is TGTGCCAGCAGCCCAGGAGGTGGCATCGGAGCCTACGAGCAGTACTTC. The chain is built from TRBV5-5 and TRBJ2-7; TRBD2 is a possible D gene (5 bases). The CDR3 has 16 amino acids. The V end was cut by 4 bases, the J end by 2 bases, with 19 bases between. The germline gives CDR1 SGHKS, CDR2 YYEKEE (reference sequence).

The CDR3 sequence: CASSFNVGGGAVETQYF. CDR3 DNA: TGTGCCAGCAGCTTTAATGTTGGCGGGGGGGCCGTGGAGACCCAGTACTTC. V and J are TRBV7-7 and TRBJ2-5, with 9 bases aligning to TRBD2. This CDR3 is built from 17 residues. Germline CDR1 reads SSHAT; CDR2 reads FNYEAQ (reference sequence). The trim removed 3 bases at V and 5 bases at J, leaving 13 bases unmatched.

This clone was counted a single time. This chain links TRBV3-1 (or the pseudogene TRBV3-2) with TRBJ2-3; 12 positions match TRBD2. CDR3 length: 14 residues. Germline CDR1 is LGHDT and CDR2 is YNNKEL (reference sequence). V shed 4 bases, J shed 4 bases, and the junction held 0 bases outside the gene matches. CDR3 sequence: CASSPSGGADTQYF. CDR3 nucleotides: TGTGCCAGCAGCCCTAGCGGGGGGGCAGATACGCAGTATTTT.

The rearrangement joins TRBV21-1 to TRBJ2-4; TRBD2, the table's D call, was not compared with the DNA. TRBV21-1 is annotated as a pseudogene. The CDR3 length is 14 residues. The CDR3 region has the DNA TGTGCCAGCAGCAAAGGGGAGGGGCTGGACATTCAGTACTTC. Its protein is CASSKGEGLDIQYF.

CDR3 sequence: CASIQGGSYNEQFF. CDR3 sequence (DNA): TGTGCCAGTATTCAGGGCGGCTCCTACAATGAGCAGTTCTTC. J is TRBJ2-1 and V is TRBV19, with D perhaps matching TRBD1 (5 bases). CDR1 and CDR2 from the germline V gene are LNHDA and SQIVND (reference sequence). V lost 7 bases to trimming and J lost 0 bases, with 10 bases between them. This CDR3 region has 14 residues.

This rearrangement joins TRBV5-1 to TRBJ1-1; no definite D call. Trimming removed 0 bases from V and 2 bases from J, with 8 bases in between. Germline CDR1 and CDR2: SGHRS and YFSETQ. CDR3 size: 14 residues. CDR3 nucleotides: TGCGCCAGCAGCTTGGGGCAGGCTAACACTGAAGCTTTCTTT. It yields the protein CASSLGQANTEAFF.

This clone was detected only a few times. This chain links TRBV5-1 with TRBJ1-2; 7 bases fit TRBD1. The germline V gene has CDR1 SGHRS and CDR2 YFSETQ. The CDR3 runs 15 residues. Trimming at V came to 4 bases and at J to 3 bases, leaving 9 bases not matched to a gene. In DNA, the CDR3 is TGCGCCAGCAGCCCGACAGGGAGGAAAGACTATGGCTACACCTTC. This gives the protein CASSPTGRKDYGYTF. The full variable domain, with the rest looked up from reference TRBV5-1 and TRBJ1-2, is KAGVTQTPRYLIKTRGQQVTLSCSPISGHRSVSWYQQTPGQGLQFLFEYFSETQRNKGNFPGRFSGRQFSNSRSEMNVSTLELGDSALYLCASSPTGRKDYGYTFGSGTRLTVV.

The CDR3 spells CASSLAAWTDTQYF. CDR3 coding DNA: TGTGCCAGCAGCTTAGCGGCGTGGACAGATACGCAGTATTTT. V usage is TRBV7-3 and J usage is TRBJ2-3; D remains ambiguous. Trimming took 2 bases from V and 3 from J, leaving 9 bases between them. CDR1 and CDR2 from the germline V gene are SGHTA and FQGTGA. The CDR3 has 14 amino acids.

This clone showed up just once. This rearrangement joins TRBV11-2 to TRBJ1-6; TRBD1 matches 9 bases. The germline V gene has CDR1 SGHAT and CDR2 FQNNGV. Trimming at V came to 3 bases and at J to 7 bases, leaving 4 bases not matched to a gene. The CDR3 length is 15 residues. The CDR3 DNA sequence: TGTGCCAGCAGCTTTTCCGGACAGGGGAATTCACCCCTCCACTTT. Protein sequence: CASSFSGQGNSPLHF.